The 27 T cell receptor beta chains below come from one sample, sequenced in a study of identical twins. In TCRdb, the 5' RACE reads were re-called with MiXCR into one record per CDR3 protein. The repertoire includes under 250,000 distinct CDR3 sequences, roughly 9.4% of them detected once, and 5% to 6.5% sits in the top ten. The specimen sequenced was memory (CD45RO+) T cells sorted from blood. These receptors originate from a woman in her late teens or twenties in good health.

This clonotype was picked up a small number of times. The chain joins TRBV5-5 to TRBJ1-2; D gene ambiguous. Between the trimmed V and J ends, which lost 0 bases and 9 bases, there was a span of 12 bases. This CDR3 spans 13 amino acids. Germline loops: CDR1 SGHKS, CDR2 YYEKEE (reference sequence). CDR3 residues: CASSLDHGSRYTF. CDR3 DNA sequence: TGTGCCAGCAGCTTGGATCATGGTTCGCGCTACACCTTC.

This clonotype has a handful of counts. The CDR3 here is CASSRGTSGNRHEQFF. The DNA of the CDR3 is TGTGCCAGCAGTCGCGGGACTAGCGGGAATCGACATGAGCAGTTCTTC. The gene calls are TRBV3-1 and TRBJ2-1, with 13 bases aligning to TRBD2. Germline values: CDR1 LGHDT, CDR2 YNNKEL (reference sequence). The V segment lost 6 bases and the J segment 8 bases; nucleotides outside the gene matches: 10. The CDR3 is 16 amino acids.

This clonotype was detected only a few times. The V and J genes are TRBV10-3 and TRBJ2-7; 11 bases map to TRBD1. The CDR3 is made up of 13 amino acids. CDR1 is ENHRY and CDR2 is SYGVKD in the germline V gene. Trimming cost V 7 bases and J 5 bases; bases outside gene matches: 4. The CDR3 protein is CAINLGQGDEQYF. The CDR3 DNA follows: TGTGCCATCAACCTGGGACAGGGGGACGAGCAGTACTTC.

This clonotype was counted a few times. This CDR3 is CASTGQSIDEQFF. Here the CDR3 DNA reads TGTGCCAGTACGGGACAGAGCATCGATGAGCAGTTCTTC. The gene calls are TRBV19 and TRBJ2-1; 7 bases align to TRBD1. Germline V gene lookup returns CDR1 LNHDA and CDR2 SQIVND (reference sequence). The CDR3 is 13 residues long. Trimming at V came to 7 bases and at J to 8 bases, leaving 8 bases not matched to a gene.

This clonotype was found a few times. The chain combines TRBV20-1 with TRBJ2-7; either TRBD1 or TRBD2 may fit D (5 bases each). There are 11 residues in the CDR3. Looked up from germline, CDR1 is DFQATT and CDR2 is SNEGSKA (reference sequence). V dropped 4 bases and J dropped 6 bases, with 10 bases sitting between them. CDR3 sequence (DNA): TGCAGTGCTACAAGTGGGGGCGAGCAGTACTTC. Protein sequence: CSATSGGEQYF.

The chain has TRBV7-8 and TRBJ2-3, with 8 bases identical to TRBD1. With V trimmed by 5 bases and J by 8 bases, 12 bases remained unmatched. The CDR3 totals 15 residues. Germline V lookup: CDR1 SGHVS, CDR2 FQNEAQ. CDR3 loop: CASSLGTGEGGTQYF. DNA of the CDR3: TGTGCCAGCAGCCTCGGGACAGGCGAAGGTGGTACGCAGTATTTT.

This clonotype was picked up a small number of times. The CDR3 coding sequence is TGTGCCAGCAGTTACGCCATCCTAGCGGGCTCCCCCTACGAGCAGTACTTC. Protein sequence: CASSYAILAGSPYEQYF. The J gene is TRBJ2-7, the V gene TRBV6-2 or TRBV6-3, with 8 bases lining up with TRBD2. The V gene's germline CDR1 is MNHEY and CDR2 SVGEGT. The CDR3 extends over 17 amino acids. V was clipped by 2 bases and J by 2 bases; unmatched bases: 11.

This clonotype was seen more than once but under ten times. This chain connects TRBV6-2 or TRBV6-3 to TRBJ2-1; either TRBD1 or TRBD2 may supply D (5 bases each). Germline loops: CDR1 MNHEY, CDR2 SVGEGT. The CDR3 runs 16 residues. V dropped 2 bases and J dropped 7 bases, with 18 bases sitting between them. In nucleotides, the CDR3 is TGTGCCAGCAGTTACACACGGGGCTCGTCGGTGAATGAGCAGTTCTTC. Its protein is CASSYTRGSSVNEQFF.

This chain joins TRBV6-5 and TRBJ1-2, with D maybe TRBD1 (5 bases). CDR1 and CDR2 from the germline V gene are MNHEY and SVGAGI. The CDR3 contains 14 residues. V was clipped by 0 bases and J by 3 bases, with 8 bases between them. The CDR3 sequence is CASSYSEGYYGYTF. The CDR3 region has the DNA TGTGCCAGCAGTTACTCGGAGGGGTACTATGGCTACACCTTC.

This chain's CDR3 is CASRQSGRATDTQYF. In DNA form, the CDR3 reads TGTGCCAGCAGACAAAGCGGGAGGGCCACAGATACGCAGTATTTT. This sequence joins TRBV27 and TRBJ2-3; TRBD2 aligns across 10 bases. CDR1 is MNHEY, CDR2 SMNVEV, per germline (reference sequence). The CDR3 spans 15 residues. Trimming took 6 bases from V and 2 from J; bases not matched to a gene: 5.

This clonotype was seen a few times. This chain uses TRBV12-3 or TRBV12-4 with TRBJ2-1; unclear D gene. V shed 5 bases and J shed 6 bases, with 11 bases lying between them. CDR3 length: 13 residues. CDR3 residues: CASSPYTSNEQFF. Here the CDR3 DNA reads TGTGCCAGCAGTCCTTACACAAGCAATGAGCAGTTCTTC.

This clonotype showed up just a few times. The gene calls are TRBV7-8 and TRBJ1-3; no definite D call. The CDR3 is 14 amino acids. Germline V gives CDR1 SGHVS, CDR2 FQNEAQ. V lost 1 base and J lost 4, with 8 bases in between. The CDR3 sequence: CASSLVGQGNTIYF. CDR3 sequence (DNA): TGTGCCAGCAGCTTAGTAGGGCAAGGAAACACCATATATTTT.

This clonotype was seen only a few times. The chain has TRBV7-2 and TRBJ2-1; either TRBD1 or TRBD2 may fit D (6 bases each). Between the trimmed V and J ends, which lost 6 bases and 2 bases, there was a span of 20 bases. This CDR3 region has 17 residues. CDR1 and CDR2 (germline): SGHTA, FQGNSA. CDR3 protein: CASRSLLGRDTYNEQFF. CDR3 nucleotides: TGTGCCAGCAGGTCCCTGTTGGGGCGGGACACCTACAATGAGCAGTTCTTC. Based on the CDR3 plus reference TRBV7-2 and TRBJ2-1, the full variable domain is GAGVSQSPSNKVTEKGKDVELRCDPISGHTALYWYRQSLGQGLEFLIYFQGNSAPDKSGLPSDRFSAERTGGSVSTLTIQRTQQEDSAVYLCASRSLLGRDTYNEQFFGPGTRLTVL.

This clonotype came up a few times. The chain employs TRBV6-2 or TRBV6-3 and TRBJ2-2; D perhaps matches TRBD1 (5 bases). Germline CDR1 MNHEY, CDR2 SVGEGT. The CDR3 spans 17 residues. The V end lost 2 bases, the J end lost 3 bases, and 16 bases lay between the germline ends. The CDR3 loop reads CASSYHLAKGDTGELFF. The CDR3 bases are TGTGCCAGCAGTTACCATTTAGCCAAAGGGGACACCGGGGAGCTGTTTTTT.

This clonotype is labeled as medium-sized. The chain is built from TRBV2 and TRBJ2-3, with 11 bases identical to TRBD1. CDR1 SNHLY and CDR2 FYNNEI come from the germline V gene. J was trimmed by 4 bases and V by 10 bases; bases with no gene match: 1. The CDR3 covers 12 residues. The CDR3 DNA reads as TGTGCCACGGGACAGGGGGCAGATACGCAGTATTTT. Residues: CATGQGADTQYF.

The sample holds a few counts of this clonotype. V is TRBV9 and J is TRBJ1-5; the D is unclear. In germline, CDR1 is SGDLS, CDR2 YYNGEE. V gave up 4 bases and J gave up 1 base, with 12 bases separating them. The CDR3 contains 15 residues. The CDR3 DNA reads TGTGCCAGCAGCCCTAGAGGAGGGAGCAATCAGCCCCAGCATTTT. Translated, it gives CASSPRGGSNQPQHF.

The genes are TRBV5-5 and TRBJ1-2; D gene ambiguous. V gave up 4 bases and J gave up 0 bases, with 16 bases separating them. This CDR3 spans 16 amino acids. The germline V gene encodes CDR1 SGHKS and CDR2 YYEKEE (reference sequence). The CDR3 loop is CASSLGGRPSNYGYTF. Written as DNA, the CDR3 is TGTGCCAGCAGCCTGGGTGGACGGCCATCTAACTATGGCTACACCTTC.

This clonotype came up many times. The rearrangement joins TRBV5-5 to TRBJ2-5; 10 bases map to TRBD2. The germline V gene encodes CDR1 SGHKS and CDR2 YYEKEE (reference sequence). The length of the CDR3 is 14 residues. Germline trimming cut 0 bases from V and 5 bases from J; bases unmatched to any gene: 1. CDR3 nucleotide sequence: TGTGCCAGCAGCTTGGAAGCGGGAGGGGAGACCCAGTACTTC. Its translation is CASSLEAGGETQYF.

This clonotype was picked up a small number of times. The chain couples TRBV5-1 to TRBJ2-5, with 9 positions matching TRBD1. The junction had 5 bases not matched to a gene; V was cut back by 4 bases and J by 1 base. This CDR3 region has 15 residues. Germline V gene sequence: CDR1 SGHRS, CDR2 YFSETQ. This CDR3 is CASSLGQGLQETQYF. The DNA of the CDR3 is TGCGCCAGCAGCCTGGGACAGGGACTCCAAGAGACCCAGTACTTC.

This clonotype was observed a handful of times. The J gene is TRBJ1-2, the V gene TRBV20-1; D possibly corresponds to TRBD1 (5 bases). This CDR3 region has 12 residues. V was pared by 6 bases and J by 5 bases, with 13 bases between. CDR1 DFQATT and CDR2 SNEGSKA come from the germline V gene (reference sequence). The CDR3: CSASREAYGYTF. The CDR3 nucleotides read TGCAGTGCCTCCAGGGAAGCATATGGCTACACCTTC.

This clonotype has just a few counts. V is TRBV6-5 and J is TRBJ2-2, with no clear D. This CDR3 is built from 16 residues. Germline CDR1 and CDR2: MNHEY and SVGAGI. V was clipped by 0 bases and J by 4 bases, with 12 bases between them. The CDR3, as DNA: TGTGCCAGCAGTTACTCGAGTGCCAGGCTCACCGGGGAGCTGTTTTTT. The encoded protein is CASSYSSARLTGELFF.

The V call is TRBV19, the J call TRBJ2-5, with 10 bases matching TRBD1. This CDR3 contains 14 residues. V was clipped by 10 bases and J by 3 bases; unmatched bases: 8. Germline CDR1 and CDR2: LNHDA and SQIVND (reference sequence). CDR3 protein: CATEDRGKEETQYF. The CDR3, as DNA: TGTGCCACTGAGGACAGGGGGAAAGAAGAGACCCAGTACTTC.

J is TRBJ2-5 and V is TRBV9, with D hard to call. There are 14 residues in the CDR3. V lost 0 bases and J 0 bases, leaving 6 bases between the germline ends. The germline gives CDR1 SGDLS, CDR2 YYNGEE. The CDR3 region is CASSVEPDQETQYF. The CDR3 coding sequence is TGTGCCAGCAGCGTAGAGCCGGACCAAGAGACCCAGTACTTC.

This clonotype was counted at least ten times. The chain is built from TRBV7-9 and TRBJ1-1; no definite D call. This CDR3 contains 13 residues. V gave up 4 bases and J gave up 3 bases, with 9 bases separating them. In germline, CDR1 is SEHNR, CDR2 FQNEAQ (reference sequence). CDR3 DNA sequence: TGTGCCAGCAGCTGGCTTGTGGACACTGAAGCTTTCTTT. Translating it yields CASSWLVDTEAFF.

The rearrangement uses TRBV20-1 and TRBJ1-2; 7 positions agree with TRBD1. Germline trimming cut 7 bases from V and 4 bases from J; bases unmatched to any gene: 9. CDR3 length equals 13 residues. Germline V gene sequence: CDR1 DFQATT, CDR2 SNEGSKA (reference sequence). In DNA form, the CDR3 reads TGCAGTGTCCACCCCGGGACAGTCTATGGCTACACCTTC. As protein: CSVHPGTVYGYTF.

The chain carries TRBV12-3 or TRBV12-4 and TRBJ1-3, with TRBD1 matching over 9 bases. With 5 bases clipped from V and 10 bases from J, the junction kept 9 bases outside the gene matches. The CDR3 contains 14 residues. The CDR3 DNA reads TGTGCCAGCAGTCTAGGGGGGACAGGGAGAACCATATATTTT. This gives the protein CASSLGGTGRTIYF.

V and J are TRBV7-8 and TRBJ2-7, with no clear D. CDR1 SGHVS and CDR2 FQNEAQ come from the germline V gene. The CDR3 totals 12 residues. V shed 3 bases and J shed 0 bases, with 3 bases lying between them. The CDR3 bases are TGTGCCAGCAGCTTCTCCTCCTACGAGCAGTACTTC. Translating gives CASSFSSYEQYF.